These 22 T cell receptor beta chains were sequenced from one sample in a study of CD8+ T cells in alopecia areata. Extraction of RNA preceded its reverse transcription into cDNA, which served as the sequencing template. Measured with immunoSEQ multiplex PCR; TCRdb has only the in-frame clones, and not every one. The sample includes roughly 150,000 clones, about 60% of them seen just once. Input material: CD4+ T cells sorted from blood. These TCRs come from a human donor in good health.

This clone showed up just a few times. The chain combines TRBV25-1 with TRBJ1-5, with unresolved D. V shed 5 bases and J shed 4 bases, with 6 bases lying between them. In germline, CDR1 is MGHDK, CDR2 SYGVNS. The CDR3 loop spans 12 amino acids. In DNA, the CDR3 is TGTGCCAGCAGTACCGAAAATCAGCCCCAGCATTTT. The encoded protein is CASSTENQPQHF.

The chain has TRBV28 and TRBJ2-1; D call uncertain. In germline, CDR1 is MDHEN, CDR2 SYDVKM. Trimming cost V 5 bases and J 0 bases, with 11 bases left between them. This CDR3 comprises 15 residues. CDR3 sequence (DNA): TGTGCCAGCAGTGAGACGGTTAGCTCCTACAATGAGCAGTTCTTC. This codes for CASSETVSSYNEQFF.

The count of this clone is one. The chain couples TRBV30 to TRBJ2-1, with D unclear. The CDR3 is 14 residues long. Trimming removed 3 bases from V and 0 bases from J, with 9 bases in between. Per the germline V gene, CDR1 is GTSNPN and CDR2 is SVGIG (reference sequence). The CDR3 region has the DNA TGTGCCTGGAGGAAATTCAGCTCCTACAATGAGCAGTTCTTC. It is translated as CAWRKFSSYNEQFF. The full variable domain, in which reference TRBV30 and TRBJ2-1 provide the parts outside the CDR3, is SQTIHQWPATLVQPVGSPLSLECTVEGTSNPNLYWYRQAAGRGLQLLFYSVGIGQISSEVPQNLSASRPQDRQFILSSKKLLLSDSGFYLCAWRKFSSYNEQFFGPGTRLTVL.

This sequence joins TRBV28 and TRBJ2-1; the D gene could be TRBD1 or TRBD2 (5 bases each). V gave up 5 bases and J gave up 9 bases, with 11 bases separating them. Germline values: CDR1 MDHEN, CDR2 SYDVKM. The CDR3 length is 12 residues. CDR3 in amino acids: CASSRAGSEQFF. Written as DNA, the CDR3 is TGTGCCAGCAGTCGGGCAGGGAGTGAGCAGTTCTTC.

V and J are TRBV19 and TRBJ1-2; possible D gene TRBD1, 5 bases. V was cut by 5 bases and J by 6 bases, with 16 bases left in between. The germline V gene has CDR1 LNHDA and CDR2 SQIVND (reference sequence). CDR3 length equals 14 residues. Here the CDR3 reads CASSGTRWGNGYTF. The CDR3 region has the DNA TGTGCCAGTAGTGGGACCAGGTGGGGAAATGGCTACACCTTC.

The J gene is TRBJ2-7, the V gene TRBV28; 10 bases align to TRBD2. The CDR3 is 14 amino acids. J gave up 2 bases and V 5 bases, and 3 bases lay outside the gene matches. The germline V gene encodes CDR1 MDHEN and CDR2 SYDVKM. The CDR3 DNA follows: TGTGCCAGCAGTCGGCTAGCGGGAGCCTACGAGCAGTACTTC. It translates to CASSRLAGAYEQYF.

J is TRBJ2-2 and V is TRBV5-1; tentatively, D is TRBD1 (6 bases). The CDR3 is made up of 14 amino acids. Trimming took 4 bases from V and 3 from J, leaving 10 bases between them. Germline loops: CDR1 SGHRS, CDR2 YFSETQ. The CDR3 DNA sequence: TGCGCCAGCAGCATGGACAGATACACCGGGGAGCTGTTTTTT. Translated, it gives CASSMDRYTGELFF.

Only one count was recorded for this clone. CDR3 sequence: CASSSKNIQYF. CDR3 nucleotide sequence: TGTGCCAGCAGCTCCAAAAACATTCAGTACTTC. The V gene is TRBV5-4, the J gene TRBJ2-4; no clear D. This CDR3 is 11 amino acids long. Trimming stripped 3 bases from V and 2 bases from J, with 0 bases between. Germline V gives CDR1 SGHNT, CDR2 YYREEE (reference sequence).

This chain uses TRBV27 with TRBJ2-7, with D unresolved. This CDR3 region has 16 residues. Germline V gene lookup returns CDR1 MNHEY and CDR2 SMNVEV (reference sequence). The V and J ends lost 0 bases and 0 bases respectively, with 12 bases between them. The CDR3, as DNA: TGTGCCAGCAGTTTATCGCCTACTATCCCCTCCTACGAGCAGTACTTC. Amino acid sequence: CASSLSPTIPSYEQYF.

The chain is built from TRBV9 and TRBJ1-1; 7 bases align to TRBD1. V was clipped by 0 bases and J by 2 bases; unmatched bases: 4. The CDR3 is 15 amino acids. Germline CDR1 SGDLS, CDR2 YYNGEE. The CDR3 here is CASSVGPGGNTEAFF. CDR3 nucleotides: TGTGCCAGCAGCGTAGGCCCAGGGGGAAACACTGAAGCTTTCTTT.

This clone was recorded once. The chain's CDR3 is CASISGPVNEQFF. The CDR3 DNA is TGTGCCAGCATCTCTGGACCGGTAAATGAGCAGTTCTTC. The chain recombines TRBV7-8 with TRBJ2-1; no clear D gene. V lost 7 bases and J 7 bases, leaving 14 bases between the germline ends. This CDR3 comprises 13 residues. Germline CDR1 reads SGHVS; CDR2 reads FQNEAQ.

In its sample, this clone was seen once. This chain connects TRBV5-4 to TRBJ2-5, with TRBD2 matching 10 bases. V shed 6 bases and J 3 bases; nucleotides not matched to a gene: 11. The CDR3 has 16 residues. CDR1 is SGHNT and CDR2 is YYREEE in the germline V gene (reference sequence). The CDR3 spells CASTPGRTSGEETQYF. The CDR3, as DNA: TGTGCCAGCACCCCCGGGCGGACTAGCGGCGAAGAGACCCAGTACTTC.

For the CDR3, the DNA is TGTGCCAGCAGTTACGGCAAGTGGAATGAGCAGTTCTTC. Translating it yields CASSYGKWNEQFF. V gene TRBV6-5 combines with J gene TRBJ2-1; D is unresolved. The V and J ends lost 2 bases and 7 bases respectively, with 9 bases between them. The CDR3 runs to 13 residues. Germline-derived CDR1 and CDR2 are MNHEY and SVGAGI.

The chain recombines TRBV6-5 with TRBJ2-1; 11 nucleotides line up with TRBD2. CDR1 MNHEY and CDR2 SVGAGI come from the germline V gene. This CDR3 is built from 14 residues. V shed 6 bases and J 4 bases; nucleotides not matched to a gene: 2. This chain's CDR3 is CASRGLAAYNEQFF. The CDR3 DNA reads TGTGCCAGCAGGGGACTAGCGGCTTACAATGAGCAGTTCTTC.

The V and J genes are TRBV30 and TRBJ1-2; 7 nucleotides line up with TRBD1. Germline trimming cut 1 base from V and 4 bases from J; bases unmatched to any gene: 3. The CDR3 spans 13 residues. Germline V CDR1 and CDR2: GTSNPN, SVGIG (reference sequence). Written as DNA, the CDR3 is TGTGCCTGGAGTGACAGGGGCCCCTATGGCTACACCTTC. It translates to CAWSDRGPYGYTF.

The V and J genes are TRBV11-2 and TRBJ1-2; D is uncertain. CDR1 and CDR2 (germline): SGHAT, FQNNGV. The CDR3 is 15 residues long. Trimming took 4 bases from V and 4 from J, leaving 16 bases between them. CDR3 amino acids: CASSSHRIAGYGYTF. CDR3 nucleotides: TGTGCCAGCAGCTCCCATAGGATAGCCGGCTATGGCTACACCTTC. Using reference TRBV11-2 and TRBJ1-2 for the parts outside the CDR3, the full variable domain is EAGVAQSPRYKIIEKRQSVAFWCNPISGHATLYWYQQILGQGPKLLIQFQNNGVVDDSQLPKDRFSAERLKGVDSTLKIQPAKLEDSAVYLCASSSHRIAGYGYTFGSGTRLTVV.

CDR3 in DNA: TGCGCCAGCAGCTATTCTACGACAGGGGGCAGGCAGACCCAGTACTTC. As protein: CASSYSTTGGRQTQYF. The chain links TRBV5-1 to TRBJ2-5; 10 bases align to TRBD1. CDR3 size: 16 residues. CDR1 SGHRS and CDR2 YFSETQ come from the germline V gene. J gave up 6 bases and V 3 bases, and 11 bases lay outside the gene matches.

This chain joins TRBV5-1 and TRBJ2-7; 11 bases map to TRBD2. Per germline, CDR1 SGHRS and CDR2 YFSETQ. The J segment lost 4 bases and the V segment lost 0 bases, leaving 3 bases of the junction unmatched. This CDR3 spans 15 amino acids. The CDR3 nucleotides read TGCGCCAGCAGCTTGGATGGGACTAGCGGTTACGAGCAGTACTTC. Translation: CASSLDGTSGYEQYF.

The chain is built from TRBV29-1 and TRBJ2-3; 7 positions agree with TRBD2. With V trimmed by 3 bases and J by 6 bases, 9 bases remained unmatched. CDR3 length: 14 amino acids. Germline V CDR1 and CDR2: SQVTM, ANQGSEA. In DNA, the CDR3 is TGCAGCGTTGATGGCGGGAGAGTATGGGATACGCAGTATTTT. Translating it yields CSVDGGRVWDTQYF.

This clone appeared a few times. This sequence joins TRBV29-1 and TRBJ1-2, with 9 bases lining up with TRBD1. The CDR3 extends over 14 amino acids. The germline gives CDR1 SQVTM, CDR2 ANQGSEA. Unmatched junction bases numbered 10, after V lost 5 bases and J lost 6 bases. The CDR3 loop reads CSVLGPGQGHGYTF. CDR3 in DNA: TGCAGCGTTCTGGGTCCGGGACAGGGACATGGCTACACCTTC.

This chain connects TRBV2 to TRBJ2-5; 11 positions agree with TRBD2. The V and J ends lost 5 bases and 0 bases, in that order; junction bases with no gene match: 5. Germline assignment: CDR1 SNHLY and CDR2 FYNNEI. The CDR3 extends over 16 amino acids. The CDR3 DNA reads TGTGCCAGCAGTTCAGGACTAGCGGGCTACCAAGAGACCCAGTACTTC. Protein product: CASSSGLAGYQETQYF.

J is TRBJ2-7 and V is TRBV18; TRBD2 aligns across 10 bases. CDR3 size: 15 residues. CDR1 and CDR2 from the germline V gene are KGHSH and LQKENI. V shed 1 base, J shed 5 bases, and the junction held 5 bases outside the gene matches. The CDR3: CASSPRSGRGDEQYF. The CDR3 DNA sequence: TGTGCCAGCTCACCACGAAGCGGGAGGGGAGACGAGCAGTACTTC.